The 11 T cell receptor beta chains below were found in one sample sequenced in a study of T cells expressing NK-cell markers. TCRdb reprocessed the 5' RACE reads and keeps a single row for each CDR3 protein, giving no DNA. Its table lists almost 450,000 distinct CDR3 sequences. Specimen: blood T cells: a sorted CD56 or NKG2C T cell subset, CD4+ or CD8+ T cells, or bulk PBMC T cells (not recorded which). All receptors derive from a woman aged 18 to 75 in good health.

The J gene is TRBJ1-6, the V gene TRBV7-9; there is no DNA to check the TCRdb D call of TRBD1. Germline assignment: CDR1 SEHNR and CDR2 FQNEAQ (reference sequence). The CDR3 length is 12 residues. CDR3 region: CASSPGASPLHF.

The chain is built from TRBV12-3 or TRBV12-4 and TRBJ1-1; TCRdb proposes TRBD1, but this gene call is untestable without DNA. This CDR3 has 11 amino acids. The chain's CDR3 is CASTPVAEAFF.

The CDR3 is CSVLGTSRDYNEQFF. This chain links TRBV29-1 with TRBJ2-1; the TCRdb call, TRBD2, lacks DNA for checking. The CDR3 length is 15 residues. Germline V CDR1 and CDR2: SQVTM, ANQGSEA.

This chain links TRBV5-1 with TRBJ2-1; the D gene TCRdb calls, TRBD1, cannot be checked with no DNA. Germline V CDR1 and CDR2: SGHRS, YFSETQ. CDR3 length: 13 residues. The CDR3 loop is CASSSGQGGEQFF.

The rearrangement joins TRBV5-1 to TRBJ2-1; no DNA is available, so the TRBD1 call from TCRdb remains unchecked. Germline-derived CDR1 and CDR2 are SGHRS and YFSETQ. This CDR3 spans 14 amino acids. The CDR3 protein is CASSLQGNYNEQFF.

This chain links TRBV29-1 with TRBJ1-5; TCRdb picks TRBD1, but there is no DNA to check that call. The CDR3 is 13 amino acids. The germline V gene encodes CDR1 SQVTM and CDR2 ANQGSEA. The CDR3 loop reads CSVVTGANQPQHF.

The chain links TRBV25-1 to TRBJ2-6; TCRdb calls TRBD1, which cannot be checked without DNA. Germline loops: CDR1 MGHDK, CDR2 SYGVNS. The CDR3 covers 17 residues. The CDR3 loop reads CASSSPGQSSGANVLTF.

The chain has TRBV5-1 and TRBJ1-6. Germline V gives CDR1 SGHRS, CDR2 YFSETQ. There are 13 residues in the CDR3. CDR3 sequence: CASSPHWDSPLHF. Using reference TRBV5-1 and TRBJ1-6 for the parts outside the CDR3, the full variable domain is KAGVTQTPRYLIKTRGQQVTLSCSPISGHRSVSWYQQTPGQGLQFLFEYFSETQRNKGNFPGRFSGRQFSNSRSEMNVSTLELGDSALYLCASSPHWDSPLHFGNGTRLTVT.

V is TRBV5-6 and J is TRBJ1-2. Germline CDR1 reads SGHDT; CDR2 reads YYEEEE. The CDR3 loop spans 12 amino acids. The CDR3: CASSLETYGYTF. Full variable domain (missing parts from reference TRBV5-6 and TRBJ1-2): DAGVTQSPTHLIKTRGQQVTLRCSPKSGHDTVSWYQQALGQGPQFIFQYYEEEERQRGNFPDRFSGHQFPNYSSELNVNALLLGDSALYLCASSLETYGYTFGSGTRLTVV.

J is TRBJ1-1 and V is TRBV11-2; TCRdb names TRBD1, which stays unverified in the absence of DNA. Germline loops: CDR1 SGHAT, CDR2 FQNNGV. The CDR3 loop spans 15 amino acids. The CDR3 here is CASSSWDTPNTEAFF.

This chain links TRBV7-2 with TRBJ2-7; the TCRdb call, TRBD2, lacks DNA for checking. Germline CDR1 is SGHTA and CDR2 is FQGNSA. The CDR3 has 15 residues. This chain's CDR3 is CASRRLAGVREEQYF.